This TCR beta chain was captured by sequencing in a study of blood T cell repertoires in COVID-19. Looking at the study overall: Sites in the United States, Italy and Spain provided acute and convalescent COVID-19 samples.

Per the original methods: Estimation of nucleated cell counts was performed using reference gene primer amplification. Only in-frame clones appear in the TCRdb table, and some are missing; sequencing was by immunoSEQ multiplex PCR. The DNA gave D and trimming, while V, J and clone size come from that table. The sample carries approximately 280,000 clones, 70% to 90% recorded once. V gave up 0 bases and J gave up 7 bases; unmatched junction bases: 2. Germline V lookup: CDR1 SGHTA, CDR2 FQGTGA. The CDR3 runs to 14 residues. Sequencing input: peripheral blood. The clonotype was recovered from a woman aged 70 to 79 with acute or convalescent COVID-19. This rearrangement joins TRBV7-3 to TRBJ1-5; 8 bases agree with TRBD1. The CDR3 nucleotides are TGTGCCAGCAGCTTAACGGGGACAGGCCAGCCCCAGCATTTT. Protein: CASSLTGTGQPQHF.